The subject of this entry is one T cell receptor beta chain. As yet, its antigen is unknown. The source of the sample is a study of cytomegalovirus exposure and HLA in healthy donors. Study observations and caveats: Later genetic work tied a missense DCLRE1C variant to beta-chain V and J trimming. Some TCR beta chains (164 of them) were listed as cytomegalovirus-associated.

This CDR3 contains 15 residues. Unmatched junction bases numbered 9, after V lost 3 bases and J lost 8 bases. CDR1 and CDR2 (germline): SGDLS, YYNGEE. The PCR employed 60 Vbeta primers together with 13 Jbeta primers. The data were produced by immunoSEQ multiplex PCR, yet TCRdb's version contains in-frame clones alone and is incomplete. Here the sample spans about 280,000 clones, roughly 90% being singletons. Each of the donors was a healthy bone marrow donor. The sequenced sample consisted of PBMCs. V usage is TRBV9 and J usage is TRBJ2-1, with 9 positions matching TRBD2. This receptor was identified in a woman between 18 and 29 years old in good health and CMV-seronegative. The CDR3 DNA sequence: TGTGCCAGCAGCGGCCGGTCTAGCGGGAAGGATGAGCAGTTCTTC. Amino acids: CASSGRSSGKDEQFF.